The rows below give T cell receptor beta chains drawn from one sample of a study of CD8 T cells in ankylosing spondylitis. A single record per CDR3 protein comes from TCRdb applying MiXCR to the 5' RACE reads. Of 80,000 to 90,000 distinct CDR3 sequences listed, under 30% are singletons. Sequenced input: blood, either unsorted or a sorted T cell fraction (not recorded which). The source is a male donor with ankylosing spondylitis or in good health (not recorded which). CDR3s include the opening cysteine and the closing phenylalanine or tryptophan. Fields, in order: V gene, clone size, J gene, D gene, CDR3 protein, CDR3 DNA. D genes are given only for firm matches. Clone size is not always given. Where it is, it says once, few, many or a class for expanded clones.

TRBV7-9	few	TRBJ2-7	TRBD1	CASSLILGTGSSYEQYF	TGTGCCAGCAGTCTCATCCTCGGGACAGGGAGCTCCTACGAGCAGTACTTC
TRBV10-3	-	TRBJ1-2	-	CAISDWSAGDGYTF	TGTGCCATCAGTGACTGGTCGGCTGGGGATGGCTACACCTTC
TRBV7-9	-	TRBJ2-2	TRBD1	CASSLRGQGSLTGELFF	TGTGCCAGCAGCTTAAGGGGGCAGGGATCCCTCACCGGGGAGCTGTTTTTT
TRBV7-3	few	TRBJ2-1	TRBD1	CASSSRTGGAYNEQFF	TGTGCCAGCAGCTCTAGGACAGGGGGCGCCTACAATGAGCAGTTCTTC
TRBV6-4	few	TRBJ1-6	-	CASSTENTKNSPLHF	TGTGCCAGCAGTACAGAGAACACTAAGAATTCACCCCTCCACTTT
TRBV9	few	TRBJ1-6	-	CASSVSQDNSPLHF	TGTGCCAGCAGCGTTTCACAGGATAATTCACCCCTCCACTTT
TRBV6-1	-	TRBJ2-2	-	CASRGRAAGELFF	TGTGCCAGCAGGGGACGGGCTGCCGGGGAGCTGTTTTTT
TRBV9	-	TRBJ2-3	-	CASSTSGGLDTQYF	TGTGCCAGCAGCACGAGCGGAGGGTTAGATACGCAGTATTTT
TRBV9	once	TRBJ1-1	-	CASSVGLDRVEAFF	TGTGCCAGCAGCGTAGGCTTAGATCGAGTTGAAGCTTTCTTT
TRBV7-2	-	TRBJ1-3	-	CASSLHRTSGNTIYF	TGTGCCAGCAGCCTGCACAGGACCTCTGGAAACACCATATATTTT
TRBV24-1	-	TRBJ2-1	TRBD2	CATRGTRDEQFF	TGTGCCACCAGGGGGACTAGAGATGAGCAGTTCTTC
TRBV5-4	-	TRBJ2-2	TRBD1	CASSFQQGARTGELFF	TGTGCCAGCAGCTTCCAACAGGGGGCAAGGACCGGGGAGCTGTTTTTT
TRBV27	-	TRBJ2-3	-	CASSSPGRGTDTQYF	TGTGCCAGCAGTTCCCCAGGACGAGGAACAGATACGCAGTATTTT
TRBV3-1	-	TRBJ1-3	-	CASSTTLRNSGNTIYF	TGTGCCAGCAGTACAACCCTAAGAAACTCTGGAAACACCATATATTTT
TRBV5-5	few	TRBJ1-4	TRBD1	CASSLVTGGGEKLFF	TGTGCCAGCAGCTTGGTGACAGGGGGTGGTGAAAAACTGTTTTTT
TRBV5-1	few	TRBJ2-3	-	CASARWTSTDTQYF	TGCGCCAGCGCCCGGTGGACTAGCACAGATACGCAGTATTTT
TRBV5-1	-	TRBJ2-5	TRBD1	CASRSTGGRETQYF	TGCGCCAGCAGATCGACAGGGGGCCGGGAGACCCAGTACTTC
TRBV2	-	TRBJ2-5	-	CASSERPTQYF	TGTGCCAGCAGTGAGAGACCGACCCAGTACTTC
TRBV18	few	TRBJ1-2	TRBD1	CASSPQTGDNYGYTF	TGTGCCAGCTCACCACAGACAGGGGACAACTATGGCTACACCTTC
TRBV3-1	-	TRBJ1-2	-	CASSQEQGRVGYTF	TGTGCCAGCAGCCAGGAACAGGGTCGGGTCGGCTACACCTTC
TRBV5-5	few	TRBJ2-7	-	CASSLSNGWGRLEEQYF	TGTGCCAGCAGCTTGTCCAACGGGTGGGGGAGACTTGAGGAGCAGTACTTC
TRBV7-6	-	TRBJ2-7	-	CASSFESGESNEQYF	TGTGCCAGCAGCTTTGAGTCGGGGGAGTCCAACGAGCAGTACTTC
TRBV11-2	few	TRBJ1-1	TRBD1	CASSLDVPGQWPTEAFF	TGTGCCAGCAGCTTAGATGTCCCGGGACAGTGGCCCACTGAAGCTTTCTTT
TRBV5-5	-	TRBJ1-1	-	CASTSKTNTEAFF	TGTGCCAGCACCTCGAAAACGAACACTGAAGCTTTCTTT
TRBV7-2	-	TRBJ2-3	-	CASSLDASGPHTDTQYF	TGTGCCAGCAGCTTAGACGCGAGCGGGCCTCACACAGATACGCAGTATTTT
TRBV6-5	many	TRBJ1-6	-	CASSYSGPRAYSPLHF	TGTGCCAGCAGTTACTCGGGACCCCGGGCCTATTCACCCCTCCACTTT
TRBV7-2	few	TRBJ2-3	TRBD2	CASSQEASGVTDTQYF	TGTGCCAGCAGCCAAGAGGCTAGCGGGGTCACAGATACGCAGTATTTT
TRBV6-5	-	TRBJ1-1	-	CASSLEDEAFF	TGTGCCAGCAGTTTAGAGGATGAAGCTTTCTTT
TRBV5-5	-	TRBJ1-2	TRBD1	CASSSGQRSGYTF	TGTGCCAGCAGCTCGGGACAGAGAAGTGGCTACACCTTC